Each of the 28 T cell receptor beta chains below was sequenced from the same sample in a study of blood T cell repertoires in COVID-19. Clones were read by immunoSEQ multiplex PCR, and TCRdb kept only the in-frame ones, dropping some. Of some 130,000 clones in the sample, about 89% were seen once. The sequencing sample was made of peripheral blood. These TCRs come from a man aged 50-60 years with active or convalescent COVID-19.

In its sample, this clone was seen once. The chain is built from TRBV23-1 and TRBJ1-4; D remains unclear. TRBV23-1 is designated an ORF whose function remains uncertain. The V and J ends lost 0 bases and 7 bases respectively, with 12 bases between them. The CDR3 runs to 15 residues. Here the CDR3 reads CASSQSRGSSEKLFF. CDR3 nucleotides: TGCGCCAGCAGTCAATCGCGAGGGTCGAGTGAAAAACTGTTTTTT.

The CDR3 loop is CASSYGTGLENEQFF. The CDR3, as DNA: TGTGCCAGCAGTTACGGGACAGGCCTTGAGAATGAGCAGTTCTTC. The chain is built from TRBV6-5 and TRBJ2-1, with TRBD1 matching 8 bases. Germline V gives CDR1 MNHEY, CDR2 SVGAGI. CDR3 size: 15 residues. V was clipped by 2 bases and J by 7 bases; unmatched bases: 7.

The chain has TRBV7-9 and TRBJ2-3, with a weak D call TRBD1 (6 bases). The V end was cut by 7 bases, the J end by 3 bases, with 11 bases between. Germline lookup yields CDR1 SEHNR and CDR2 FQNEAQ (reference sequence). The CDR3 sequence is 13 residues long. CDR3 sequence: CASTRGGTDTQYF. In DNA form, the CDR3 reads TGTGCCAGCACTAGAGGGGGTACAGATACGCAGTATTTT.

The rearrangement joins TRBV6-2 or TRBV6-3 to TRBJ2-3, with 7 bases identical to TRBD2. J was trimmed by 1 base and V by 5 bases; bases with no gene match: 6. Germline values: CDR1 MNHEY, CDR2 SVGEGT. This CDR3 has 15 residues. CDR3 DNA: TGTGCCAGCAGTATGTTAGCGGGCCGCACAGATACGCAGTATTTT. Encoded protein: CASSMLAGRTDTQYF.

The chain combines TRBV4-2 with TRBJ2-7; a weak D match, TRBD2 (5 bases). Between the trimmed V and J ends, which lost 0 bases and 6 bases, there was a span of 18 bases. Germline CDR1 and CDR2: LGHNA and YNFKEQ. The CDR3 totals 16 residues. The CDR3 bases are TGTGCCAGCAGCCAAGATCCGGGGAGAGGGAGAATCGAGCAGTACTTC. Residues: CASSQDPGRGRIEQYF.

This chain links TRBV20-1 with TRBJ1-4; no firm D call. CDR3 length equals 11 residues. Germline loops: CDR1 DFQATT, CDR2 SNEGSKA (reference sequence). This chain's CDR3 is CRAQKNEKLFF. The DNA for the CDR3 is TGCAGGGCCCAAAAGAATGAAAAACTGTTTTTT.

The gene calls are TRBV14 and TRBJ1-4, with a weak D call TRBD1 (6 bases). The length of the CDR3 is 15 residues. Trimming stripped 4 bases from V and 8 bases from J, with 17 bases between. Per the germline V gene, CDR1 is SGHDN and CDR2 is FVKESK. The CDR3 protein is CASSRPGLRGEKLFF. CDR3 bases: TGTGCCAGCAGCCGCCCGGGATTAAGGGGGGAAAAACTGTTTTTT. Based on the CDR3 plus reference TRBV14 and TRBJ1-4, the full variable domain is EAGVTQFPSHSVIEKGQTVTLRCDPISGHDNLYWYRRVMGKEIKFLLHFVKESKQDESGMPNNRFLAERTGGTYSTLKVQPAELEDSGVYFCASSRPGLRGEKLFFGSGTQLSVL.

The chain uses TRBV19 and TRBJ1-2; unclear D gene. Trimming took off 2 bases at V and 0 bases at J, with 10 bases between the two ends. CDR3 length: 15 residues. The germline CDR1 and CDR2 sequences are LNHDA and SQIVND (reference sequence). In DNA, the CDR3 is TGTGCCAGTAGTATAACGGGAGGTGCTAACTATGGCTACACCTTC. It is translated as CASSITGGANYGYTF.

This clone appeared a single time. The chain employs TRBV6-5 and TRBJ2-4, with 10 bases fitting TRBD1. In germline, CDR1 is MNHEY, CDR2 SVGAGI. CDR3 length: 14 residues. Trimming removed 10 bases from V and 3 bases from J; junction bases left unmatched: 6. Here the CDR3 reads CATRGTGVKNIQYF. CDR3 nucleotides: TGTGCCACCCGGGGGACAGGGGTCAAAAACATTCAGTACTTC.

The chain employs TRBV5-1 and TRBJ2-7; 11 bases are a match to TRBD1. CDR3 length equals 15 residues. Germline V lookup: CDR1 SGHRS, CDR2 YFSETQ. J lost 4 bases, V lost 2 bases, and 5 bases had no gene match. The CDR3 reads CASSLKGQGAYEQYF. The DNA for the CDR3 is TGCGCCAGCAGCTTAAAAGGACAGGGGGCTTACGAGCAGTACTTC.

This clone has ten or more counts. This rearrangement joins TRBV25-1 to TRBJ1-3; D might be TRBD1 (5 bases). Looked up from germline, CDR1 is MGHDK and CDR2 is SYGVNS. This CDR3 is built from 15 residues. V lost 4 bases and J 0 bases, leaving 10 bases between the germline ends. The CDR3 loop is CASSVPGGSGNTIYF. The CDR3 nucleotides are TGTGCCAGCAGTGTTCCCGGGGGCTCTGGAAACACCATATATTTT. Complete variable domain (other parts from reference TRBV25-1 and TRBJ1-3): EADIYQTPRYLVIGTGKKITLECSQTMGHDKMYWYQQDPGMELHLIHYSYGVNSTEKGDLSSESTVSRIRTEHFPLTLESARPSHTSQYLCASSVPGGSGNTIYFGEGSWLTVV.

The rearrangement links TRBV5-1 to TRBJ1-1; tentative D call: TRBD1 (6 bases). Germline CDR1 SGHRS, CDR2 YFSETQ. V was pared by 2 bases and J by 0 bases, with 14 bases between. The CDR3 covers 16 residues. The CDR3, as DNA: TGCGCCAGCAGCTTTTTACAGGGAAGCATGAACACTGAAGCTTTCTTT. Translation gives CASSFLQGSMNTEAFF.

The chain has TRBV20-1 and TRBJ1-5; tentative D call: TRBD1 (6 bases). V was clipped by 3 bases and J by 3 bases, with 9 bases between them. The V gene's germline CDR1 is DFQATT and CDR2 SNEGSKA (reference sequence). This CDR3 has 13 residues. The CDR3 sequence: CSASGQYNQPQHF. CDR3 DNA sequence: TGCAGTGCTAGTGGACAGTACAATCAGCCCCAGCATTTT.

This chain joins TRBV29-1 and TRBJ1-5; a weak D match, TRBD1 (5 bases). V was cut by 3 bases and J by 6 bases, with 12 bases left in between. Germline assignment: CDR1 SQVTM and CDR2 ANQGSEA. The CDR3 consists of 13 residues. CDR3 in DNA: TGCAGCGTTGATGACAGACCGGGTCAGCCCCAGCATTTT. It translates to CSVDDRPGQPQHF.

The genes are TRBV5-6 and TRBJ1-2; TRBD1 agrees at 8 bases. The V and J ends lost 4 bases and 7 bases, in that order; junction bases with no gene match: 12. The CDR3 sequence is 15 residues long. In germline, CDR1 is SGHDT, CDR2 YYEEEE. CDR3 sequence reads: CASSPTTGGAFGYTF. CDR3 sequence (DNA): TGTGCCAGCAGCCCTACCACAGGGGGGGCTTTTGGCTACACCTTC.

The V gene is TRBV5-6, the J gene TRBJ2-3; D is perhaps TRBD1 (5 bases). Germline CDR1 and CDR2: SGHDT and YYEEEE. This CDR3 contains 16 residues. Trimming cost V 0 bases and J 3 bases, with 14 bases left between them. CDR3 bases: TGTGCCAGCAGCTTGGCCAGGGCCGGGTTGACAGATACGCAGTATTTT. It specifies CASSLARAGLTDTQYF.

The rearrangement uses TRBV30 and TRBJ2-3; 7 bases map to TRBD2. CDR1 is GTSNPN, CDR2 SVGIG, per germline (reference sequence). The ends lost 3 bases at V and 3 bases at J; junction bases unmatched: 12. CDR3 length: 16 amino acids. The CDR3 sequence is CAWRPPGLWATDTQYF. For the CDR3, the DNA is TGTGCCTGGAGACCGCCGGGACTATGGGCAACAGATACGCAGTATTTT.

J is TRBJ2-1 and V is TRBV6-5; TRBD1 matches at 8 bases. CDR3 length equals 13 residues. The ends lost 6 bases at V and 9 bases at J; junction bases unmatched: 7. The germline V gene has CDR1 MNHEY and CDR2 SVGAGI. The CDR3 protein is CASRKLTGGEQFF. CDR3 DNA sequence: TGTGCCAGCAGGAAACTTACAGGGGGTGAGCAGTTCTTC.

DNA of the CDR3: TGTGCCAGTAGTGTTCTAGCTGTCCCAGATACGCAGTATTTT. Translation gives CASSVLAVPDTQYF. This chain connects TRBV19 to TRBJ2-3; maybe TRBD2 (5 bases). The V and J ends lost 5 bases and 4 bases respectively, with 13 bases between them. The CDR3 is made up of 14 amino acids. From germline, CDR1 is LNHDA and CDR2 SQIVND (reference sequence).

The rearrangement links TRBV4-2 to TRBJ2-1; 7 bases match TRBD2. Germline V CDR1 and CDR2: LGHNA, YNFKEQ. This CDR3 spans 16 amino acids. J lost 0 bases, V lost 4 bases, and 6 bases had no gene match. CDR3 DNA: TGTGCCAGCAGCCCTCCGGGACTACTCTCCTACAATGAGCAGTTCTTC. It codes for CASSPPGLLSYNEQFF.

The chain links TRBV3-1 (or the pseudogene TRBV3-2) to TRBJ2-1; no clear D gene. The V gene's germline CDR1 is LGHDT and CDR2 YNNKEL (reference sequence). Trimming stripped 4 bases from V and 6 bases from J, with 16 bases between. This CDR3 has 15 amino acids. DNA of the CDR3: TGTGCCAGCAGCCCAAACCACCCGGGTACCAATGAGCAGTTCTTC. It is translated as CASSPNHPGTNEQFF.

The chain uses TRBV19 and TRBJ2-6; maybe TRBD2 (6 bases). The CDR3 has 16 residues. Germline assignment: CDR1 LNHDA and CDR2 SQIVND (reference sequence). V was clipped by 4 bases and J by 1 base, with 11 bases between them. CDR3 in amino acids: CASSTPAGSGANVLTF. The CDR3 bases are TGTGCCAGTAGTACCCCGGCGGGGTCTGGGGCCAACGTCCTGACTTTC.

The chain combines TRBV2 with TRBJ1-4; D is perhaps TRBD1 (5 bases). V was clipped by 3 bases and J by 8 bases, with 10 bases between them. The CDR3 has 13 residues. CDR1 is SNHLY, CDR2 FYNNEI, per germline. The CDR3 DNA follows: TGTGCCAGCAGTGACAGGGTAGGGGAAAAACTGTTTTTT. Residues: CASSDRVGEKLFF.

For this clone: At one end the junction does not follow the germline gene, possibly because of a read error. This chain connects TRBV3-1 (or the pseudogene TRBV3-2) to TRBJ2-5; tentatively, D is TRBD2 (6 bases). In germline, CDR1 is LGHDT, CDR2 YNNKEL (reference sequence). This CDR3 region has 17 residues. CDR3 amino acids: CASTQRGRTTFQETQYF. The CDR3 nucleotides are TGTGCCAGCACCCAAAGAGGCCGGACTACCTTCCAAGAGACCCAGTACTTC.

V gene TRBV7-2 combines with J gene TRBJ1-5; D gene unclear. There are 16 residues in the CDR3. Per the germline V gene, CDR1 is SGHTA and CDR2 is FQGNSA. V was pared by 5 bases and J by 3 bases, with 17 bases between. The CDR3 DNA sequence: TGTGCCAGCAGCCCACCGAGCTTTGTAATCAATCAGCCCCAGCATTTT. Its protein product is CASSPPSFVINQPQHF.

The genes are TRBV27 and TRBJ1-6; D remains unclear. CDR3 length: 14 residues. V dropped 6 bases and J dropped 7 bases, with 13 bases sitting between them. Per germline, CDR1 MNHEY and CDR2 SMNVEV (reference sequence). The CDR3 spells CASSPRGMNSPLHF. The DNA for the CDR3 is TGTGCCAGCAGCCCACGCGGTATGAATTCACCCCTCCACTTT.

V is TRBV30 and J is TRBJ2-3; D gene uncertain. Germline loops: CDR1 GTSNPN, CDR2 SVGIG (reference sequence). The CDR3 runs 14 residues. V lost 0 bases to trimming and J lost 1 base, with 8 bases between them. CDR3 protein: CAWSVRRGTDTQYF. The CDR3 DNA follows: TGTGCCTGGAGTGTACGTCGCGGCACAGATACGCAGTATTTT.

This clone was observed once. V is TRBV6-5 and J is TRBJ2-5, with D possibly TRBD1 on 5 matching bases. Germline V CDR1 and CDR2: MNHEY, SVGAGI. This CDR3 comprises 14 residues. With 7 bases removed from V and 7 bases from J, the gap between germline ends came to 19 bases. CDR3 DNA: TGTGCCAGCACCCCAGTGGTCGGCCAGGGGACCCAGTACTTC. It translates to CASTPVVGQGTQYF.